This T cell receptor (beta chain) is from a study of tumor-infiltrating lymphocytes in primary liver carcinoma. Study information: Staged T1-T3 N0M0, the tumors had sizes that ranged from about 4.2 to 10 cm across.

Total RNA and DNA came together from 20-30 mg of bulk tissue without cell sorting. A constant-region primer served to make TCR beta cDNA from approximately 490 ng total RNA. Sequencing libraries for TCR beta derived from three nested multiplex PCR rounds that used slightly modified ARM-PCR. Two initial PCR rounds of around 9 cycles each paired TRBV1-TRBV30 forward primers with a C-beta reverse primer. TCRdb reprocessed the multiplex PCR reads with MiXCR, giving one entry per CDR3 protein. The sample lists about 64,000 distinct CDR3 sequences; 71% were seen once. The V and J ends lost 3 bases and 3 bases, in that order; junction bases with no gene match: 11. Germline V gives CDR1 LGHNA, CDR2 YNFKEQ. There are 16 residues in the CDR3.

Sequencing was done on a sample of liver tumor tissue from sampling region 4. Subset here: tumor region T4, right-lateral pole. The chain has TRBV4-2 and TRBJ2-7, with 7 bases aligning to TRBD2. The receptor was derived from a man aged 40-49 years with primary liver carcinoma and hepatitis B virus infection. The DNA for the CDR3 is TGTGCCAGCAGCCAGGATTCGGGGGGTATTCTCTACGAGCAGTACTTC. Its protein is CASSQDSGGILYEQYF.